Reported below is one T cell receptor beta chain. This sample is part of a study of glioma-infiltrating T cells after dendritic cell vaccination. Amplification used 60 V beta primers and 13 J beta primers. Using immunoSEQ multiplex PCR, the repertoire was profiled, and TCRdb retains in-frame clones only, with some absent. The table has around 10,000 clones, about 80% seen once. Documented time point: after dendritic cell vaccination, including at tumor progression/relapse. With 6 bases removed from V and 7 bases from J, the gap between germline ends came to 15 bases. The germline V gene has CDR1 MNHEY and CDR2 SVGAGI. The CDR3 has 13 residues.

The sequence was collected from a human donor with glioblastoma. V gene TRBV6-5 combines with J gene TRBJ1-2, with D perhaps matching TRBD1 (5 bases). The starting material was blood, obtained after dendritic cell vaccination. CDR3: CASRLPGVGGYTF. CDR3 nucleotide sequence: TGTGCCAGCAGGCTACCGGGGGTTGGTGGCTACACCTTC.